This TCR beta chain came from a study of glioma-infiltrating T cells after dendritic cell vaccination. For the study at large: Autologous tumor lysate-pulsed dendritic cell vaccination was given between the early 2000s and the early 2010s. Dendritic cell vaccine was injected intradermally three times, biweekly.

Germline V CDR1 and CDR2: MNHEY, SMNVEV (reference sequence). This CDR3 comprises 13 residues. Study-wide points: Few patients contributed both blood and tumor specimens. Higher TCR clonality did not directly relate to longer survival.

Time point specified: after dendritic cell vaccination, including at tumor progression/relapse. Some clones are missing from TCRdb's copy, which holds only in-frame ones; the method was immunoSEQ multiplex PCR. This table has 100,000 to 120,000 clones, around 87% appearing once. In the case of this clone: The antigen is unknown. Compared with germline, one end of the junction differs, possibly owing to a read error. Other DNA sequences of this sample code for an identical CDR3.

V gene TRBV27 combines with J gene TRBJ2-7, with TRBD2 as a possible D gene (6 bases). The clonotype was recovered from a human donor with glioblastoma. This sample comprised blood, obtained after dendritic cell vaccination. For the CDR3, the DNA is TGTGCCAGCAGTTTAGGAGGGACCTATGAGCAGTACTTC. This encodes CASSLGGTYEQYF.